A selection of T cell receptor beta chains follows, all from one sample in a study of control samples from healthy donors and cancer patients. Libraries were prepared by immunoSEQ multiplex PCR; TCRdb keeps only in-frame clonotypes and omits some of them. The sample holds 95,000 to 100,000 clones, around 89% seen once. The material sequenced was blood. These receptors were collected from a man aged 30-40 years in good health. The CDR3 runs from the conserved cysteine through the conserved F or W. The D gene is left open where the match is weak. Some rows have no size entry. The others give once, few or many, or a class for an expanded clone.

v_call	clone_size	j_call	cdr3_length	d_call	cdr3_aa	cdr3_nt
TRBV19	NA	TRBJ1-5	14	NA	CASWNRETNQPQHF	TGTGCCAGTTGGAACAGGGAGACCAATCAGCCCCAGCATTTT
TRBV4-1	few	TRBJ1-1	14	NA	CASSERNREVKAFF	TGCGCCAGCAGCGAACGTAACAGGGAGGTGAAAGCTTTCTTT
TRBV6-1	NA	TRBJ1-2	13	NA	CASSGYRESGYTF	TGTGCCAGCAGCGGTTACAGGGAGAGCGGCTACACCTTC
TRBV10-3	NA	TRBJ1-6	13	NA	CAIKTTSNSPLHF	TGTGCCATCAAGACTACCTCTAATTCACCCCTCCACTTT
TRBV6-1	NA	TRBJ1-1	14	NA	CASSERPRNTEAFF	TGTGCCAGCAGTGAACGCCCAAGGAACACTGAAGCTTTCTTT
TRBV12-5	NA	TRBJ1-2	13	TRBD1	CASGRGQGNGYTF	TGTGCTAGTGGTCGGGGACAGGGTAATGGCTACACCTTC
TRBV6-5	NA	TRBJ1-5	14	NA	CASTRQGNNQPQHF	TGTGCCAGCACCCGGCAGGGTAACAATCAGCCCCAGCATTTT
TRBV27	NA	TRBJ2-2	16	TRBD2	CASSLSGGANTGELFF	TGTGCCAGCAGTTTATCCGGGGGGGCGAACACCGGGGAGCTGTTTTTT
TRBV6-5	NA	TRBJ1-1	14	TRBD1	CASRQTGPNTEAFF	TGTGCCAGCAGGCAGACAGGGCCCAACACTGAAGCTTTCTTT
TRBV7-2	few	TRBJ1-3	18	NA	CASSLEQVRGNSGNTIYF	TGTGCCAGCAGCTTAGAGCAGGTGCGGGGGAACTCTGGAAACACCATATATTTT
TRBV28	NA	TRBJ2-1	11	NA	CASSLGDEQFF	TGTGCCAGCAGTTTGGGGGATGAGCAGTTCTTC
TRBV6-7	few	TRBJ1-2	16	NA	CASSYSETGTNYGYTF	TGTGCCAGCAGTTACTCCGAAACAGGGACCAACTATGGCTACACCTTC
TRBV27	NA	TRBJ2-1	11	NA	CASSQGSEQFF	TGTGCCAGCAGTCAGGGAAGTGAGCAGTTCTTC
TRBV7-2	NA	TRBJ2-3	16	NA	CASSLSGGFGGDTQYF	TGTGCCAGCAGCTTATCTGGGGGTTTCGGGGGAGATACGCAGTATTTT
TRBV4-1	NA	TRBJ1-1	19	NA	CASSQPIKASGTENTEAFF	TGCGCCAGCAGCCAACCAATAAAAGCGTCCGGGACCGAGAACACTGAAGCTTTCTTT
TRBV2	NA	TRBJ1-4	14	NA	CASSRSREREKLFF	TGTGCCAGCAGTAGGTCCCGGGAAAGAGAAAAACTGTTTTTT
TRBV5-1	NA	TRBJ2-1	13	TRBD2	CASSTSGMNEQFF	TGCGCCAGCAGCACTAGCGGGATGAATGAGCAGTTCTTC
TRBV7-2	NA	TRBJ2-5	14	TRBD1	CASSPGTGGETQYF	TGTGCCAGCAGTCCCGGGACAGGGGGGGAGACCCAGTACTTC
TRBV5-4	NA	TRBJ2-1	18	TRBD2	CASSYTSGRVYKENEQFF	TGTGCCAGCAGCTATACTAGCGGGAGGGTGTACAAGGAAAATGAGCAGTTCTTC
TRBV28	NA	TRBJ1-6	13	NA	CASRGPFYSPLHF	TGTGCCAGTCGAGGACCTTTCTATTCACCCCTCCACTTT
TRBV10-3	NA	TRBJ1-1	15	NA	CAISEGNRANTEAFF	TGTGCCATCAGTGAGGGGAACAGGGCGAACACTGAAGCTTTCTTT
TRBV27	NA	TRBJ1-1	13	NA	CASSSYRVGEAFF	TGTGCCAGCAGTTCCTACAGGGTAGGGGAAGCTTTCTTT
TRBV4-3	NA	TRBJ1-4	17	NA	CASSQDPPSGGLEKLFF	TGCGCCAGCAGCCAAGATCCCCCCTCCGGGGGGCTCGAAAAACTGTTTTTT
TRBV4-3	NA	TRBJ2-1	15	NA	CASSQDRLATREQFF	TGCGCCAGCAGCCAGGACAGACTGGCTACAAGGGAGCAGTTCTTC
TRBV30	NA	TRBJ1-1	17	NA	CAWRGRGGGLLNTEAFF	TGTGCCTGGAGAGGTCGGGGCGGTGGACTCTTGAACACTGAAGCTTTCTTT
TRBV30	NA	TRBJ2-3	13	NA	CAWSRTGKDTQYF	TGTGCCTGGAGTCGTACGGGGAAGGATACGCAGTATTTT
TRBV7-8	NA	TRBJ2-3	13	NA	CASSLLNTDTQYF	TGTGCCAGCAGCTTACTGAACACAGATACGCAGTATTTT
TRBV11-2	once	TRBJ2-3	16	TRBD2	CASSLDPGRGTDTQYF	TGTGCCAGCAGCTTAGATCCCGGGCGGGGGACAGATACGCAGTATTTT
TRBV7-9	NA	TRBJ2-3	14	TRBD1	CASSRGTGKDTQYF	TGTGCCAGCAGCCGAGGGACAGGGAAAGATACGCAGTATTTT
TRBV7-8	NA	TRBJ2-3	17	NA	CASSTNLLPGSADTQYF	TGTGCCAGCAGCACAAACCTCCTCCCGGGGAGCGCAGATACGCAGTATTTT
TRBV30	many	TRBJ1-1	14	NA	CAWIRSALNTEAFF	TGTGCCTGGATCCGATCAGCCTTGAACACTGAAGCTTTCTTT
TRBV7-2	NA	TRBJ1-5	13	NA	CASSGEGFQPQHF	TGTGCCAGCAGCGGGGAAGGGTTTCAGCCCCAGCATTTT
TRBV7-9	NA	TRBJ2-5	15	NA	CASSPGSALGETQYF	TGTGCCAGCAGTCCGGGGAGCGCCCTCGGAGAGACCCAGTACTTC
TRBV3-1/TRBV3-2	once	TRBJ2-7	15	NA	CASSQEGTVVYEQYF	TGTGCCAGCAGCCAAGAAGGGACGGTGGTCTACGAGCAGTACTTC
TRBV5-8	NA	TRBJ1-5	14	TRBD1	CASSFWDRAQPQHF	TGTGCCAGCAGCTTTTGGGACAGGGCTCAGCCCCAGCATTTT
TRBV2	NA	TRBJ2-2	12	NA	CASRRNTGELFF	TGTGCCAGCAGACGGAACACCGGGGAGCTGTTTTTT
TRBV19	once	TRBJ1-5	14	NA	CASSIQGWGQPQHF	TGTGCCAGTAGTATACAGGGTTGGGGACAGCCCCAGCATTTT
TRBV24-1	NA	TRBJ1-5	12	NA	CATSDLNQPQHF	TGTGCCACCAGTGATCTGAATCAGCCCCAGCATTTT
TRBV5-1	NA	TRBJ1-2	16	NA	CASSLVRSSSGMDYTF	TGCGCCAGCAGCTTGGTTCGCAGCTCCAGTGGGATGGACTACACCTTC
TRBV5-4	NA	TRBJ2-1	18	TRBD2	CASSRSTSGSLPYNEQFF	TGTGCCAGCAGCCGGTCCACTAGCGGGAGTTTACCCTACAATGAGCAGTTCTTC
TRBV19	NA	TRBJ2-4	14	NA	CASSRDLASNIQYF	TGTGCCAGTAGTAGGGACCTAGCCTCAAACATTCAGTACTTC
TRBV11-2	NA	TRBJ2-6	14	NA	CASSFITGANVLTF	TGTGCCAGCAGCTTCATAACTGGGGCCAACGTCCTGACTTTC
TRBV6-2/TRBV6-3	NA	TRBJ2-1	15	NA	CASSYSGEGYNEQFF	TGTGCCAGCAGTTATTCGGGAGAGGGCTACAATGAGCAGTTCTTC
TRBV12-3/TRBV12-4	NA	TRBJ2-1	13	TRBD1	CASSKTGQGKKFF	TGTGCCAGCAGCAAAACGGGACAGGGCAAAAAGTTCTTC
TRBV18	NA	TRBJ1-2	15	NA	CASSPNRETNYGYTF	TGTGCCAGCTCACCAAACAGGGAAACTAACTATGGCTACACCTTC
TRBV30	NA	TRBJ1-2	14	NA	CAWTYTQFNYGYTF	TGTGCCTGGACTTACACCCAATTTAACTATGGCTACACCTTC
TRBV4-3	NA	TRBJ2-3	14	NA	CASSQSYSTDTQYF	TGCGCCAGCAGCCAATCTTATAGCACAGATACGCAGTATTTT
TRBV9	NA	TRBJ1-2	15	TRBD1	CASSVDPDREGGYTF	TGTGCCAGCAGCGTAGATCCCGACAGGGAAGGTGGCTACACCTTC
TRBV7-9	NA	TRBJ2-2	16	NA	CASSLLTARRTGELFF	TGTGCCAGCAGCTTACTGACAGCCCGAAGGACCGGGGAGCTGTTTTTT
TRBV10-2	NA	TRBJ2-2	14	NA	CASSGTINTGELFF	TGCGCCAGCAGCGGGACCATAAACACCGGGGAGCTGTTTTTT
TRBV4-3	NA	TRBJ1-6	17	NA	CASSQDLGQRGNSPLHF	TGCGCCAGCAGCCAAGATCTAGGGCAGCGGGGTAATTCACCCCTCCACTTT
TRBV19	NA	TRBJ2-2	14	TRBD1	CASGRDRVAGELFF	TGTGCCAGTGGACGGGACAGGGTCGCGGGGGAGCTGTTTTTT
TRBV11-2	NA	TRBJ2-1	13	NA	CASSLVRGNEQFF	TGTGCCAGCAGCTTAGTGAGGGGCAATGAGCAGTTCTTC
TRBV5-4	NA	TRBJ2-5	15	NA	CASSFISRDQETQYF	TGTGCCAGCAGCTTTATTTCGCGGGACCAAGAGACCCAGTACTTC
TRBV9	NA	TRBJ1-2	15	TRBD1	CASSPTGGLRYGYTF	TGTGCCAGCAGCCCCACAGGGGGGTTGCGCTATGGCTACACCTTC
TRBV5-1	NA	TRBJ1-6	14	TRBD1	CASSLQGVNSPLHF	TGCGCCAGCAGCTTACAGGGGGTCAATTCACCCCTCCACTTT
TRBV7-3	NA	TRBJ2-2	14	NA	CASSMGRGTGELFF	TGTGCCAGCAGCATGGGCAGGGGCACCGGGGAGCTGTTTTTT
TRBV5-1	NA	TRBJ1-2	17	TRBD1	CASSLGLISPGGYGYTF	TGCGCCAGCAGCTTGGGACTAATCTCGCCAGGGGGCTATGGCTACACCTTC
TRBV18	NA	TRBJ1-4	17	NA	CASSPTLTGMANEKLFF	TGTGCCAGCTCACCAACCCTCACAGGGATGGCTAATGAAAAACTGTTTTTT